The T cell receptor (beta chain) under discussion was sequenced for a study of T cell changes during pregnancy in multiple sclerosis. The repertoire was sequenced with immunoSEQ multiplex PCR; TCRdb's copy has only in-frame clones and lacks some. In the table there are under 75,000 clones, 91% of which are singletons. V trimming: 2 bases; J trimming: 4 bases; junction bases outside the gene matches: 3. This CDR3 is built from 15 residues. Germline V gene data show CDR1 as SGHRS and CDR2 as YFSETQ. The sequencing used CD4+ T cells from peripheral blood mononuclear cells, collected after pregnancy. This clonotype was sampled from a female donor in good health, enrolled as a control in a pregnancy study. The chain couples TRBV5-1 to TRBJ1-4; TRBD1 agrees at 9 bases. In nucleotides, the CDR3 is TGCGCCAGCAGCTTAGACAGGGGGGATAATGAAAAACTGTTTTTT. Its protein product is CASSLDRGDNEKLFF.